Following are 15 T cell receptor beta chains from one sample sequenced in a study of response to subunit inactivated influenza vaccine. Via MiXCR, TCRdb re-called the RT-PCR reads, giving one row per CDR3 protein. The repertoire holds approximately 480,000 distinct CDR3 sequences, with approximately 10% as singletons. The sequencing used PBMCs from blood, collected 40 to 50 days after vaccination. Receptor source: a man aged 45-60 years who received an inactivated influenza vaccine.

CDR3 sequence reads: CASSLGGMLQETQYF. In DNA, the CDR3 is TGCGCCAGCAGCTTAGGGGGGATGCTCCAAGAGACCCAGTACTTC. The chain carries TRBV5-1 and TRBJ2-5; D tentatively fits TRBD1 or TRBD2 (6 bases each). Looked up from germline, CDR1 is SGHRS and CDR2 is YFSETQ. Trimming cost V 2 bases and J 1 base, with 12 bases left between them. This CDR3 is 15 amino acids long.

This clonotype was counted a few times. The chain combines TRBV6-1 with TRBJ2-5; D might be TRBD1 or TRBD2, each matching 5 bases. The V end lost 6 bases, the J end lost 5 bases, and 13 bases lay between the germline ends. The CDR3 length is 13 residues. CDR1 is MNHNS, CDR2 SASEGT, per germline. The CDR3 loop is CASRTRGRETQYF. The DNA of the CDR3 is TGTGCCAGCAGAACCCGGGGACGGGAGACCCAGTACTTC.

This clonotype was seen many times. V usage is TRBV29-1 and J usage is TRBJ2-1; D perhaps matches TRBD1 (6 bases). The V and J ends lost 7 bases and 5 bases respectively, with 15 bases between them. The CDR3 has 13 residues. Germline-derived CDR1 and CDR2 are SQVTM and ANQGSEA. CDR3 sequence (DNA): TGCAGCGGAAGGGGGAGCGGCCACAATGAGCAGTTCTTC. This encodes CSGRGSGHNEQFF.

This clonotype came up a few times. The chain links TRBV5-6 to TRBJ2-1; D remains unclear. The germline V and J ends were trimmed by 0 bases and 9 bases, with 10 bases remaining between them. This CDR3 comprises 13 residues. The germline CDR1 and CDR2 sequences are SGHDT and YYEEEE. The DNA for the CDR3 is TGTGCCAGCAGCTTGGGCAGTTACGGTGAGCAGTTCTTC. This codes for CASSLGSYGEQFF.

The sample holds a few counts of this clonotype. The chain uses TRBV5-1 and TRBJ2-7; D is perhaps TRBD1 or TRBD2 (5 bases each). The CDR3 contains 15 residues. V lost 0 bases and J 3 bases, leaving 13 bases between the germline ends. Germline V lookup: CDR1 SGHRS, CDR2 YFSETQ. The CDR3 DNA reads TGCGCCAGCAGCTTGGCCGGGGCGGACAACTACGAGCAGTACTTC. It translates to CASSLAGADNYEQYF.

This clonotype was seen a handful of times. The chain recombines TRBV5-4 with TRBJ2-3; 9 nucleotides agree with TRBD2. J gave up 2 bases and V 2 bases, and 6 bases lay outside the gene matches. Germline V lookup: CDR1 SGHNT, CDR2 YYREEE (reference sequence). This CDR3 is 16 amino acids long. The CDR3 region has the DNA TGTGCCAGCAGCTTACGTTTAGCGGGGGACACAGATACGCAGTATTTT. It codes for CASSLRLAGDTDTQYF.

This clonotype was detected only a few times. The CDR3 loop reads CASSLGGYGTDTQYF. DNA for the CDR3: TGTGCCAGCAGTTTAGGGGGATACGGCACAGATACGCAGTATTTT. The chain couples TRBV28 to TRBJ2-3; either TRBD1 or TRBD2 may supply D (5 bases each). The CDR3 extends over 15 amino acids. Germline lookup yields CDR1 MDHEN and CDR2 SYDVKM. V was cut by 2 bases and J by 1 base, with 10 bases left in between.

The chain combines TRBV5-1 with TRBJ2-1, with D possibly matching TRBD1 (5 bases). This CDR3 is 14 amino acids long. CDR1 SGHRS and CDR2 YFSETQ come from the germline V gene. V was cut by 5 bases and J by 1 base, with 10 bases left in between. The CDR3 reads CASRSQGSYNEQFF. CDR3 nucleotides: TGCGCCAGCAGGTCCCAGGGATCCTACAATGAGCAGTTCTTC.

This clonotype was detected many times. The rearrangement links TRBV23-1 to TRBJ1-5, with 9 bases identical to TRBD1. TRBV23-1 is an ORF, and what it does is uncertain. The CDR3 has 16 amino acids. The ends lost 0 bases at V and 1 base at J; junction bases unmatched: 1. In nucleotides, the CDR3 is TGCGCCAGCAGTCAATCGACAGGGGGGAGCAATCAGCCCCAGCATTTT. Amino acid sequence: CASSQSTGGSNQPQHF.

The J gene is TRBJ2-3, the V gene TRBV7-2; the D is unclear. Germline loops: CDR1 SGHTA, CDR2 FQGNSA. The CDR3 length is 15 residues. Trimming left V 2 bases short and J 3 bases short, with 12 bases between. The CDR3 here is CASSLLLPRTDTQYF. The DNA for the CDR3 is TGTGCCAGCAGCTTATTACTCCCCCGGACAGATACGCAGTATTTT. Full variable domain (outside the CDR3, taken from reference TRBV7-2 and TRBJ2-3): GAGVSQSPSNKVTEKGKDVELRCDPISGHTALYWYRQSLGQGLEFLIYFQGNSAPDKSGLPSDRFSAERTGGSVSTLTIQRTQQEDSAVYLCASSLLLPRTDTQYFGPGTRLTVL.

Many counts were recorded for this clonotype. The V and J genes are TRBV15 and TRBJ2-1, with 15 bases matching TRBD2. CDR3 length equals 19 residues. V shed 1 base and J 5 bases; nucleotides not matched to a gene: 9. Germline V CDR1 and CDR2: LNHNV, YYDKDF (reference sequence). The CDR3 coding sequence is TGTGCCACCAGCAGAGGTGCTCCCGGGACTAGCGGGAGGAACAATGAGCAGTTCTTC. It yields the protein CATSRGAPGTSGRNNEQFF. The full variable domain, in which reference TRBV15 and TRBJ2-1 provide the parts outside the CDR3, is DAMVIQNPRYQVTQFGKPVTLSCSQTLNHNVMYWYQQKSSQAPKLLFHYYDKDFNNEADTPDNFQSRRPNTSFCFLDIRSPGLGDTAMYLCATSRGAPGTSGRNNEQFFGPGTRLTVL.

The CDR3 loop is CASSGPQERGTEAFF. Here the CDR3 DNA reads TGTGCCAGCAGCGGACCACAGGAGAGGGGGACTGAAGCTTTCTTT. This rearrangement joins TRBV9 to TRBJ1-1; TRBD1 might be the D (6 bases). CDR1 is SGDLS and CDR2 is YYNGEE in the germline V gene. The CDR3 spans 15 residues. The V and J ends lost 3 bases and 5 bases respectively, with 17 bases between them.

This clonotype was seen ten or more times. The chain joins TRBV20-1 to TRBJ1-5; D is possibly TRBD1 (6 bases). This CDR3 has 14 amino acids. V gave up 3 bases and J gave up 0 bases, with 9 bases separating them. Looked up from germline, CDR1 is DFQATT and CDR2 is SNEGSKA (reference sequence). The CDR3 coding sequence is TGCAGTGCTAGCGAGGGGGGTAGCAATCAGCCCCAGCATTTT. Protein: CSASEGGSNQPQHF.

This clonotype occurred a few times. The CDR3 region is CASSSTGGEAFF. The CDR3 nucleotides read TGTGCCAGCAGTTCGACAGGAGGTGAAGCTTTCTTT. The rearrangement uses TRBV6-5 and TRBJ1-1; perhaps TRBD1 as D (6 bases). The V end was cut by 4 bases, the J end by 7 bases, with 10 bases between. The germline CDR1 and CDR2 sequences are MNHEY and SVGAGI. This CDR3 comprises 12 residues.

This clonotype has only a few counts. The chain links TRBV12-3 or TRBV12-4 to TRBJ1-3; the D gene is possibly TRBD1 (6 bases). V lost 8 bases and J lost 2, with 13 bases in between. The CDR3 is made up of 14 amino acids. The CDR3 sequence is CASGGGLTGNTIYF. CDR3 bases: TGTGCCAGCGGGGGCGGATTGACTGGAAACACCATATATTTT.